The 18 T cell receptor beta chains below all came from one sample that was sequenced in a study of early T cells in non-severe SARS-CoV-2 infection (dated by TCRdb to the early 2020s). Library generation was performed with 5' RACE. The listed sequencing device is NextSeq 500. Clones were called with MiXCR by TCRdb after fastp trimmed the public reads at Q25, and only in-frame beta chains were retained. All rows with the same CDR3 protein become a single entry with the most common DNA and genes. Here the sample has about 60,000 distinct CDR3 sequences; approximately 9.2% occur a single time. The leading ten clones occupy roughly 3% of the sample. Sample: whole blood. The origin of the receptors is an adult who was a healthcare worker with PCR-confirmed SARS-CoV-2 infection or an uninfected control (not recorded which).

This clonotype has at least ten counts. The rearrangement joins TRBV5-4 to TRBJ2-7, with 9 bases lining up with TRBD1. V lost 4 bases, J lost 2 bases, and 7 bases stayed unmatched. CDR1 is SGHNT, CDR2 YYREEE, per germline (reference sequence). This CDR3 spans 15 amino acids. The CDR3, as DNA: TGTGCCAGCAGCGCGGGACAGGGTATAGCCTACGAGCAGTACTTC. As protein: CASSAGQGIAYEQYF.

This clonotype was counted only a few times. The chain uses TRBV5-1 and TRBJ2-3; 13 positions match TRBD2. The CDR3 length is 17 residues. With 0 bases clipped from V and 0 bases from J, the junction kept 1 base outside the gene matches. Per the germline V gene, CDR1 is SGHRS and CDR2 is YFSETQ. CDR3 nucleotides: TGCGCCAGCAGCTTGGAGACTAGCGGGAGGAGCACAGATACGCAGTATTTT. Protein: CASSLETSGRSTDTQYF.

This chain uses TRBV6-1 with TRBJ2-3, with D possibly TRBD1 on 5 matching bases. CDR3 length: 15 residues. V gave up 6 bases and J gave up 2 bases, with 15 bases separating them. Germline lookup yields CDR1 MNHNS and CDR2 SASEGT. The chain's CDR3 is CASREQVLDTDTQYF. CDR3 coding DNA: TGTGCCAGCAGAGAACAGGTCTTAGACACAGATACGCAGTATTTT.

This clonotype was detected a few times. The V call is TRBV29-1, the J call TRBJ2-7; D perhaps matches TRBD2 (6 bases). The V gene lost 3 bases and the J gene lost 7 bases, with 16 bases spanning the gap. CDR3 length: 13 amino acids. The germline CDR1 and CDR2 sequences are SQVTM and ANQGSEA. CDR3 coding DNA: TGCAGCGTTGAGTCGGGGACTGTTTCTGAGCAGTACTTC. This codes for CSVESGTVSEQYF.

CDR3 sequence: CASSLRLAGGPLYNEQFF. In DNA form, the CDR3 reads TGTGCCAGCAGTTTAAGGCTAGCGGGAGGGCCCCTCTACAATGAGCAGTTCTTC. V and J are TRBV27 and TRBJ2-1; 12 nucleotides line up with TRBD2. The V gene end was trimmed by 2 bases and the J gene end by 3 bases; junction bases not matched to a gene: 8. CDR1 MNHEY and CDR2 SMNVEV come from the germline V gene (reference sequence). The CDR3 sequence is 18 residues long.

This clonotype was observed many times. The chain combines TRBV20-1 with TRBJ2-2; a weak D match, TRBD2 (6 bases). In germline, CDR1 is DFQATT, CDR2 SNEGSKA (reference sequence). The CDR3 length is 12 residues. V lost 4 bases and J 7 bases, leaving 10 bases between the germline ends. The CDR3 region has the DNA TGCAGTGCTAAGGAGGGCCACGGGGAGCTGTTTTTT. Translation: CSAKEGHGELFF.

This clonotype was seen a few times. This CDR3 is CASSVVGTDTQYF. The CDR3 nucleotides are TGTGCCAGCAGCGTAGTCGGCACAGATACGCAGTATTTT. The chain employs TRBV9 and TRBJ2-3; D not resolved. The V end lost 0 bases, the J end lost 1 base, and 3 bases lay between the germline ends. Germline V gene lookup returns CDR1 SGDLS and CDR2 YYNGEE. This CDR3 is built from 13 residues. Drawing the rest from reference TRBV9 and TRBJ2-3, the complete variable domain is DSGVTQTPKHLITATGQRVTLRCSPRSGDLSVYWYQQSLDQGLQFLIQYYNGEERAKGNILERFSAQQFPDLHSELNLSSLELGDSALYFCASSVVGTDTQYFGPGTRLTVL.

This clonotype was seen ten or more times. The rearrangement links TRBV20-1 to TRBJ2-1; D not resolved. The CDR3 covers 11 residues. Germline-derived CDR1 and CDR2 are DFQATT and SNEGSKA (reference sequence). The ends were cut back, 1 base at V and 10 bases at J, with 8 bases in the middle. CDR3 in DNA: TGCAGTGCTAGAGGCCCTCGGGAGCAGTTCTTC. This encodes CSARGPREQFF.

This clonotype was observed a single time. This chain links TRBV2 with TRBJ2-5, with a possible D match to TRBD1 (7 bases). Trimming took 8 bases from V and 4 from J, leaving 20 bases between them. The CDR3 runs 15 residues. Germline assignment: CDR1 SNHLY and CDR2 FYNNEI. In nucleotides, the CDR3 is TGTGCCAGCCTTCTGCGCGGAGGGGGCCGAGAGACCCAGTACTTC. Protein sequence: CASLLRGGGRETQYF.

This clonotype has only a few counts. The V call is TRBV28, the J call TRBJ1-5, with D tentatively TRBD1 (6 bases). CDR3 length equals 14 residues. Germline CDR1 MDHEN, CDR2 SYDVKM. The V end lost 8 bases, the J end lost 5 bases, and 16 bases lay between the germline ends. The CDR3 DNA is TGTGCCAGCTACCATCAGGGGAGCTATCAGCCCCAGCATTTT. Translated: CASYHQGSYQPQHF.

This clonotype has more than one count but fewer than ten. The CDR3 region has the DNA TGTGCCACCAGCAGAGAGGGAACAGCCTACGAGCAGTACTTC. It specifies CATSREGTAYEQYF. J is TRBJ2-7 and V is TRBV15; D is uncertain. Trimming pared 0 bases from V and 2 bases from J, leaving 8 bases between. The CDR3 is made up of 14 amino acids. CDR1 LNHNV and CDR2 YYDKDF come from the germline V gene (reference sequence).

This rearrangement joins TRBV29-1 to TRBJ2-1; 7 bases line up with TRBD2. The CDR3 sequence is 15 residues long. Germline V CDR1 and CDR2: SQVTM, ANQGSEA. J was trimmed by 0 bases and V by 4 bases; bases with no gene match: 6. DNA for the CDR3: TGCAGCGTTGCCGGCGGACTAGGCTCCTACAATGAGCAGTTCTTC. It codes for CSVAGGLGSYNEQFF.

CDR3 sequence reads: CASSLDYTGELFF. The CDR3 DNA reads as TGTGCCAGCAGCTTAGATTACACCGGGGAGCTGTTTTTT. The V call is TRBV11-2, the J call TRBJ2-2; D is unclear. Germline values: CDR1 SGHAT, CDR2 FQNNGV. The ends were cut back, 0 bases at V and 3 bases at J, with 2 bases in the middle. The CDR3 loop spans 13 amino acids.

This sequence joins TRBV2 and TRBJ2-1; 13 nucleotides match TRBD2. Germline CDR1 and CDR2: SNHLY and FYNNEI. The ends lost 3 bases at V and 6 bases at J; junction bases unmatched: 5. The CDR3 has 16 residues. In DNA, the CDR3 is TGTGCCAGCAGTGAGTCCGGACTAGCGGGAGTCAATGAGCAGTTCTTC. Protein sequence: CASSESGLAGVNEQFF.

The chain links TRBV12-3 or TRBV12-4 to TRBJ1-2; tentative D call: TRBD1 (6 bases). Trimming cost V 5 bases and J 4 bases, with 17 bases left between them. The CDR3 spans 15 residues. CDR3 DNA sequence: TGTGCCAGCAGTCCAGAAGAGGGGGATGTCTATGGCTACACCTTC. It specifies CASSPEEGDVYGYTF.

The chain has TRBV20-1 and TRBJ1-3; D unresolved. CDR3 length: 16 residues. Trimming cost V 0 bases and J 1 base, with 13 bases left between them. Germline V gene sequence: CDR1 DFQATT, CDR2 SNEGSKA (reference sequence). CDR3 in amino acids: CSARDSNVGSGNTIYF. CDR3 bases: TGCAGTGCTAGAGATTCGAATGTAGGGTCTGGAAACACCATATATTTT.

In this sample, this clonotype turned up many times. The chain carries TRBV7-8 and TRBJ1-5; no clear D. The CDR3 has 17 amino acids. Germline V gene sequence: CDR1 SGHVS, CDR2 FQNEAQ. Deletions cut 3 bases from V and 2 bases from J, with 17 bases between. CDR3 bases: TGTGCCAGCAGCTTGTACGCCGGGCAGAACGGCAATCAGCCCCAGCATTTT. This encodes CASSLYAGQNGNQPQHF.

This clonotype was counted a few times. The CDR3 protein is CASSLDTSMNTEAFF. In nucleotides, the CDR3 is TGTGCCAGCAGTTTAGACACCTCGATGAACACTGAAGCTTTCTTT. This chain connects TRBV12-3 or TRBV12-4 to TRBJ1-1; D unresolved. V shed 1 base and J shed 0 bases, with 9 bases lying between them. This CDR3 is built from 15 residues.